This TCR beta chain derives from a study of blood T cell repertoires in COVID-19. Study-level background: There were acute and convalescent COVID-19 samples, and they came from the United States, Italy and Spain.

As processed by the authors: Reference gene primers were amplified, and this amplification served to estimate nucleated cell counts. The method was immunoSEQ multiplex PCR; TCRdb's version includes in-frame clones alone and lacks a portion of them. V, J and clone size derive from that table, while D and trimming were established from the DNA sequence. In the table there are some 76,000 clones, 90% of which are singletons. The trim removed 0 bases at V and 4 bases at J, leaving 2 bases unmatched. From germline, CDR1 is MGHRA and CDR2 YSYEKL. The CDR3 length is 16 residues. This receptor was taken from a woman aged 18-30 years with acute or convalescent COVID-19. J is TRBJ2-3 and V is TRBV4-1; TRBD1 agrees at 12 bases. The sample was peripheral blood. The CDR3 nucleotides read TGCGCCAGCAGCCAAGAGGGACAGGGGGCCCCAGATACGCAGTATTTT. As protein: CASSQEGQGAPDTQYF.